This T cell receptor beta chain came from a study of shared clonotypes between healthy human individuals (dated by TCRdb to about 2020). Background on the whole study: A couple of women and three men aged 18 to 49 years were included in the cohort. For each donor, three plates each were used for CD4 naive and CD4 memory, two plates were used for CD8 naive, and one plate was used for CD8 memory. The study deeply sequenced blood TCR repertoires of several healthy adults to estimate repertoire size and the extent of clonotype sharing between individuals. Libraries were prepared and TCR repertoires were sequenced by different laboratories using diverse techniques, in order to increase sequencing depth and limit assay-specific biases. Per donor, leukapheresis produced somewhere between about 0.9 and 9.5 billion PBMCs.

Regarding this clone: Its antigen remains undetermined. Base qualities are not provided; no much larger clone lies one nucleotide away.

The donors were healthy, HIV-negative adults with no recently reported acute infections or vaccinations. Every donor was a Caucasian adult living in Nashville, Tennessee, USA. CD4+ T cells were enriched by magnetic negative selection, after which naive cells were positively selected on CD45RA and the negative fraction was taken as the memory subset. After blood collection by leukapheresis, PBMCs were isolated using Ficoll-Histopaque density gradient centrifugation and then cryopreserved in the vapor phase of liquid nitrogen. Analytical flow cytometry was used to check the purity and quantity of each magnetically sorted T cell population. Genomic DNA was isolated from every sorted fraction and measured by UV absorbance on a Nanodrop 2000c. The study at large found these results: The small number of donors limited the genetic and exposure-history diversity represented. Incomplete sequencing was indicated by rarefaction of sorted-subset datasets, despite the large sequencing depth. Sampling was restricted to blood, and TCR repertoires in tissue are likely to differ from TCR repertoires in blood. Higher generation probabilities were observed for clonotypes shared by all four sorted-subset donors than for non-shared clonotypes. Naive subsets generally had larger estimated clonotype richness than memory subsets. Roughly 5% of naive CD4, 3.5% of naive CD8, 2.3% of memory CD4, and about 0.4% of memory CD8 clonotypes were shared across several donors. Based on pairwise subsampling, the degree of clonotype sharing among donors was expected to be affected by sequencing depth.

Using the deep immunoSEQ assay, TCR CDR3 regions were amplified from genomic DNA by multiplex PCR. For each cell subset, the extracted genomic DNA was distributed evenly across all wells of several immunoSEQ 96-well plates, and each plate served as one replicate. Each replicate PCR for sorted subsets received roughly 200 ng genomic DNA, equal to around 32,000 T cell genomes. Purified libraries were measured with a Qubit 3.0 fluorometer, size-checked on a Bioanalyzer 2100, and measured again with the KAPA Library Quantification kit. Every immunoSEQ 96-well plate was sequenced on a separate single-read 150-cycle Illumina NextSeq 550 flow cell. In the authors' own workflow: Because the immunoSEQ output included only junctional sequences and no quality scores, the filtering could not be the same as the filtering used for full-length reads. To assign V/J genes and CDR3, sequences were annotated using PyIR, a Python wrapper for IgBLAST v1.9, with IMGT germline references. Reads were removed for weak V/J assignments (E-value above 1e-6), missing CDR3, stop codons, out-of-frame junctions, or ambiguous translated residues. V3J clonotypes were defined as sequences sharing the same inferred V gene, J gene, and CDR3 amino acid sequence. To compute the percentage overlap between repertoires, the number of shared unique clonotypes was divided by the size of the smaller repertoire. RTK rarefaction, the Chao1 estimator, and Recon v2.1 estimates of unobserved clonotypes were used to assess repertoire richness. Generation probabilities for all TCRbeta clonotypes obtained by the gDNA method from a handful of donors were computed using OLGA. Here the immuneACCESS table is served through TCRdb, limited to in-frame sequences with V and J called. Missing clones are a known gap in these copies; in checked studies unresolved V genes cover under half, and the rest lacks a known reason. V and J calls and clone size follow that table, whereas D and trimming were derived from the DNA. This sample comprises about 600,000 clones, approximately 97% of them detected only once. Together, the top ten hold 0.055% to 0.07% of the sample.

Spanning cysteine to phenylalanine, the CDR3 consists of 15 amino acids. The read is trimmed to its CDR3 DNA, 45 bases read in frame from base 1. Trimming at the junction amounts to 4 bases on V and 2 bases on J, and the germline ends lie 13 bases apart. Taken from the germline V gene, the CDR1 and CDR2 loops are SGHDN and FVKESK. This receptor was taken from a woman aged 30 to 39 in good health. The chain is assembled from TRBV14 and TRBJ2-3, and the D gene may be TRBD2, 5 bases matching. Sequencing used naive CD4+ T cells sorted from blood. This specimen's cell subset or site label, per the study, means: CD45RA+ positively selected. The sequenced DNA is TGTGCCAGCAGCCGAACTAGTTTCTACACAGATACGCAGTATTTT. Protein translation: CASSRTSFYTDTQYF.